These T cell receptor beta chains were read from a single sample in a study of cytotoxic CD8 clonotypes in ibrutinib-treated CLL. Sequenced by immunoSEQ multiplex PCR; TCRdb stores in-frame clones only, minus some. The top ten hold 5% to 7% of the sample, which has some 300,000 clones, almost 80% seen once. The source was PBMCs, collected before ibrutinib treatment. These receptors originate from a human donor with chronic lymphocytic leukemia. CDR3s include the opening cysteine and the closing phenylalanine or tryptophan. A D gene is named only where the DNA matches it firmly. The size of a clone is reported for some rows only, either as once, few or many, or as a class for expanded clones.

.	TRBJ2-3	TRBV7-7	TRBD1	TGTGCTAGCAGCCTCAAGACAGGGCCAGATACGCAGTATTTT	CASSLKTGPDTQYF
.	TRBJ2-1	TRBV2	.	TGTGCCAGCAAGACAGAAGGAGTGGAGCAGTTCTTC	CASKTEGVEQFF
.	TRBJ2-1	TRBV27	.	TGTGCCAGCAGTTTATTTGGTCAGGGGTCCTACAATGAGCAGTTCTTC	CASSLFGQGSYNEQFF
.	TRBJ2-7	TRBV15	TRBD1	TGTGCCACCAGCACTTACCCGGGACAGGACTACGAGCAGTACTTC	CATSTYPGQDYEQYF
.	TRBJ2-1	TRBV19	TRBD1	TGTGCCAGTAGTATTGGGGGCAGGGGGCGAAATGAGCAGTTCTTC	CASSIGGRGRNEQFF
few	TRBJ1-2	TRBV5-1	.	TGCGCCAGCAGCTTGGAAGGGGTTAACTATGGCTACACCTTC	CASSLEGVNYGYTF
.	TRBJ1-1	TRBV10-3	.	TGTGCCATCAGATCTCAGGGGAACACTGAAGCTTTCTTT	CAIRSQGNTEAFF
.	TRBJ2-1	TRBV29-1	.	TGCAGCGTTGAATGGTCAGGCGGACATGAGCAGTTCTTC	CSVEWSGGHEQFF
.	TRBJ1-4	TRBV4-2	.	TGTGCCAGCAGCCAATTTTCGGGCCAGATCGGGGAAAAACTGTTTTTT	CASSQFSGQIGEKLFF
.	TRBJ1-2	TRBV4-3	TRBD1	TGCGCCAGCAGCCAAGATCTTGGGCAGGGGGATGGCTACACCTTC	CASSQDLGQGDGYTF
.	TRBJ2-1	TRBV28	TRBD2	TGTGCCATCGGACTAGCGGGAGGTTCGTATGAGCAGTTCTTC	CAIGLAGGSYEQFF
.	TRBJ1-2	TRBV5-4	TRBD1	TGTGCCAGCAGCTTGGAGAGTGTGGTAGGGGGGACAGATGGCTACACCTTC	CASSLESVVGGTDGYTF
.	TRBJ2-3	TRBV10-3	TRBD2	TGTGCCATCAGTGAGTCTAGCGGGATAGGCGCAGATACGCAGTATTTT	CAISESSGIGADTQYF
.	TRBJ2-5	TRBV7-6	TRBD1	TGTGCCAGCAGCCCACGCGGGGACAGGGTGGAAGAGACCCAGTACTTC	CASSPRGDRVEETQYF
.	TRBJ2-1	TRBV27	TRBD2	TGTGCCAGCAGTTTTTCGGGACTAGCGGGAGGGCCAAGGACCTACAATGAGCAGTTCTTC	CASSFSGLAGGPRTYNEQFF
.	TRBJ2-5	TRBV4-2	.	TGTGCCAGCAGCCAAGATGGGGGAACCCAGTACTTC	CASSQDGGTQYF